The subject of this entry is one TCR beta chain. These data come from a study of T cells in Graves' hyperthyroidism and ophthalmopathy. Authors of the study amplified TCR beta CDR3 regions from RNA transcripts. The HTBI primer set was used in a first-round RT-PCR of the TCR CDR3. Each CDR3 protein is one row after TCRdb ran MiXCR on the multiplex PCR reads. The sample has fewer than 650,000 distinct CDR3 sequences, about 15% seen once. Germline lookup yields CDR1 LNHDA and CDR2 SQIVND (reference sequence). CDR3 size: 15 residues. Trimming cost V 5 bases and J 4 bases, with 18 bases left between them. These patients, aged 18 to 65, had recently diagnosed hyperthyroidism lasting under 2 months. Diagnosis relied on clinical symptoms, serum thyroxine and TRAb, thyroid ultrasound and orbital computed tomography.

The source of this sequence is a woman in her thirties or forties with Graves' hyperthyroidism. The chain couples TRBV19 to TRBJ2-7; a weak D match, TRBD2 (5 bases). The specimen was blood. CDR3: CASSLHSDPLYEQYF. DNA of the CDR3: TGTGCCAGTAGTCTCCATAGCGACCCCCTTTACGAGCAGTACTTC.